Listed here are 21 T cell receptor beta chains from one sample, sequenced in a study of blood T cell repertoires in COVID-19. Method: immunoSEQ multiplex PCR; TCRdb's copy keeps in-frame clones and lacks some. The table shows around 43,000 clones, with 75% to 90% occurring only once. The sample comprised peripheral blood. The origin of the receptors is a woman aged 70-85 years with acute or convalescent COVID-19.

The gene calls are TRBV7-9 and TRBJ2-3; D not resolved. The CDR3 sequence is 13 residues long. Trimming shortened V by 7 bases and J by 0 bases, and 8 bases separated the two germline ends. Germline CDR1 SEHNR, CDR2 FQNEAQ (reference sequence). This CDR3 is CASNKPSTDTQYF. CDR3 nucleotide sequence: TGTGCCAGCAACAAACCAAGCACAGATACGCAGTATTTT.

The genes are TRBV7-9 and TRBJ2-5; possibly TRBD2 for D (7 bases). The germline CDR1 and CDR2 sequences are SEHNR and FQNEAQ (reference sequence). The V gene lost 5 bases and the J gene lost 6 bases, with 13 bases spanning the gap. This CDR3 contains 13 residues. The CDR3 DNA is TGTGCCAGCAGCGTAGAGGGGGGGAAGACCCAGTACTTC. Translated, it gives CASSVEGGKTQYF.

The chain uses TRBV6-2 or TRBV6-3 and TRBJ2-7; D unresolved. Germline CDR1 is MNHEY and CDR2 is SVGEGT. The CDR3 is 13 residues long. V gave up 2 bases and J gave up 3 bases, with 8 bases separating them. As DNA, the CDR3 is TGTGCCAGCAGTTACGAACAGTTCTACGAGCAGTACGTC. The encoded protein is CASSYEQFYEQYV.

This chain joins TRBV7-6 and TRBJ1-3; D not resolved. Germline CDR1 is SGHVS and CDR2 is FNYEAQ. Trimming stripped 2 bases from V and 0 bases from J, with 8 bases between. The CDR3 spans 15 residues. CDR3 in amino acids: CASSLLVGSGNTIYF. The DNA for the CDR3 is TGTGCCAGCAGCTTATTGGTCGGCTCTGGAAACACCATATATTTT.

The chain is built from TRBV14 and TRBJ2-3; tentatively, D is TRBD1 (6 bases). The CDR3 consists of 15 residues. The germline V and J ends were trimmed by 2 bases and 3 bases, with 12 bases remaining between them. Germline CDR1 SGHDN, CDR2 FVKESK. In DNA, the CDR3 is TGTGCCAGCAGCCAACAGGGGATGGGAACAGATACGCAGTATTTT. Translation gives CASSQQGMGTDTQYF. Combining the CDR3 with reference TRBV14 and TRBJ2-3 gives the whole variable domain EAGVTQFPSHSVIEKGQTVTLRCDPISGHDNLYWYRRVMGKEIKFLLHFVKESKQDESGMPNNRFLAERTGGTYSTLKVQPAELEDSGVYFCASSQQGMGTDTQYFGPGTRLTVL.

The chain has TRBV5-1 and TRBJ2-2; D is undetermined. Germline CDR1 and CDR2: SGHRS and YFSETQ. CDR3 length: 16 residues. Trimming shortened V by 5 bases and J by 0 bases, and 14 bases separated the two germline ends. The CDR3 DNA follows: TGCGCCAGCAGACCAGGTAGAGTAACGAACACCGGGGAGCTGTTTTTT. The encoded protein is CASRPGRVTNTGELFF.

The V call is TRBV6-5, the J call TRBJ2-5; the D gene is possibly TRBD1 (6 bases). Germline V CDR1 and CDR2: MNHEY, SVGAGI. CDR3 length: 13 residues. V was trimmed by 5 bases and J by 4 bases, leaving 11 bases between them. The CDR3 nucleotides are TGTGCCAGCAGTACAACAGGGATAGAGACCCAGTACTTC. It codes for CASSTTGIETQYF.

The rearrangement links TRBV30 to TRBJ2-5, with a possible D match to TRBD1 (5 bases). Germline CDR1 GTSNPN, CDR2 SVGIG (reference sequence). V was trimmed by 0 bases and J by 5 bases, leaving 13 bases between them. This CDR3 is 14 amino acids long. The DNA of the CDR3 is TGTGCCTGGAGTGTACCAGGGAACGAGGAGACCCAGTACTTC. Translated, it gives CAWSVPGNEETQYF.

The CDR3 DNA reads TGTGCCAGCAGTTCACGGGGAGGCACGGCTAATCAGCCCCAGCATTTT. Protein: CASSSRGGTANQPQHF. The chain uses TRBV6-2 or TRBV6-3 and TRBJ1-5; D gene unclear. The CDR3 extends over 16 amino acids. Germline CDR1 and CDR2: MNHEY and SVGEGT. The V end lost 4 bases, the J end lost 4 bases, and 17 bases lay between the germline ends.

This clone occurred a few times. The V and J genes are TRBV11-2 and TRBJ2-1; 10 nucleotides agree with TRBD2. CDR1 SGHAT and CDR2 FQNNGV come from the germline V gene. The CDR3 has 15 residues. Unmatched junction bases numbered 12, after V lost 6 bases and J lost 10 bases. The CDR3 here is CASRPSGGAGYEQFF. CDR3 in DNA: TGTGCCAGCAGACCGAGCGGGGGGGCTGGATACGAGCAGTTCTTC.

CDR3 bases: TGTGCCAGCAGTCCAGGACAGATCCTTAGCAATCAGCCCCAGCATTTT. This sequence encodes CASSPGQILSNQPQHF. V gene TRBV6-2 or TRBV6-3 combines with J gene TRBJ1-5; D perhaps matches TRBD1 (6 bases). Germline assignment: CDR1 MNHEY and CDR2 SVGEGT. V lost 5 bases to trimming and J lost 0 bases, with 14 bases between them. The CDR3 spans 16 residues.

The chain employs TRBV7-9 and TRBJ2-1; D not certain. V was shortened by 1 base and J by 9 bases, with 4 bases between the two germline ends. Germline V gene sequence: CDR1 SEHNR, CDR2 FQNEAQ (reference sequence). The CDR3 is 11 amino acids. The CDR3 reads CASSLGGEQFF. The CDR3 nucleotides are TGTGCCAGCAGCTTAGGAGGTGAGCAGTTCTTC.

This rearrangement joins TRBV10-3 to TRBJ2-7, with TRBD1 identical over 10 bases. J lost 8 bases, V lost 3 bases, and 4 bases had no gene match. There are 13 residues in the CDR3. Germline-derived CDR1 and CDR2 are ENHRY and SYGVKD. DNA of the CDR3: TGTGCCATCAGTGATCCGACAGGGGGCAAGCAGTACGTC. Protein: CAISDPTGGKQYV.

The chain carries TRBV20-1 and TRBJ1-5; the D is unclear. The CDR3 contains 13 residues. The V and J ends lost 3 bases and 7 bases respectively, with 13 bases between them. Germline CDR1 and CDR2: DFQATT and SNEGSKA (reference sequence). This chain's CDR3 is CSASSTLGQPQHF. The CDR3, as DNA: TGCAGTGCTAGTAGTACGCTCGGGCAGCCCCAGCATTTT.

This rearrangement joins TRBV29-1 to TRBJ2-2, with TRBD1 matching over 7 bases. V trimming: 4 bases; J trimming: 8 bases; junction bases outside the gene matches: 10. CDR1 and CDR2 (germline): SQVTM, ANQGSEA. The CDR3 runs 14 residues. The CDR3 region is CSVVTTGILGELFF. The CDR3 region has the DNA TGCAGCGTTGTAACGACAGGGATTCTAGGGGAGCTGTTTTTT.

This CDR3 reads CASRAGGSNYGYTF. DNA of the CDR3: TGTGCCAGCAGGGCAGGGGGATCAAACTATGGCTACACCTTC. V is TRBV2 and J is TRBJ1-2, with TRBD1 identical over 7 bases. This CDR3 region has 14 residues. Germline lookup yields CDR1 SNHLY and CDR2 FYNNEI. Unmatched junction bases numbered 6, after V lost 6 bases and J lost 2 bases.

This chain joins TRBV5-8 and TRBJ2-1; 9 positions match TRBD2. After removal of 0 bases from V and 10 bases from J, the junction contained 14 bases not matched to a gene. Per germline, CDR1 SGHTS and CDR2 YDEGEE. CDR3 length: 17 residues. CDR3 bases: TGTGCCAGCAGCTTGGGAGCGGGAGGCCTATCACGGAAGGAGCAGTTCTTC. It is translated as CASSLGAGGLSRKEQFF. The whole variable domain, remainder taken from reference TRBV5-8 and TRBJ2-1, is EAGVTQSPTHLIKTRGQQATLRCSPISGHTSVYWYQQALGLGLQFLLWYDEGEERNRGNFPPRFSGRQFPNYSSELNVNALELEDSALYLCASSLGAGGLSRKEQFFGPGTRLTVL.

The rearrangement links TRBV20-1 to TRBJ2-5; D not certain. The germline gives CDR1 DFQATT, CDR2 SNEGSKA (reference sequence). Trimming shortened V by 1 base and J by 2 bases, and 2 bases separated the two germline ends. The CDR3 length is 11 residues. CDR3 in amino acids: CSARAQETQYF. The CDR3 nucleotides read TGCAGTGCTAGAGCACAAGAGACCCAGTACTTC.

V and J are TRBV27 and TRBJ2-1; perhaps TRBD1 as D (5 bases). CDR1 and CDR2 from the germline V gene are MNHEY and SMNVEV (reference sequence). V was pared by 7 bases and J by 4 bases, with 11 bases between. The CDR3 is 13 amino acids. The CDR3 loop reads CASTGLPYNEQFF. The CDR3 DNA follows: TGTGCCAGCACAGGGCTGCCTTACAATGAGCAGTTCTTC.

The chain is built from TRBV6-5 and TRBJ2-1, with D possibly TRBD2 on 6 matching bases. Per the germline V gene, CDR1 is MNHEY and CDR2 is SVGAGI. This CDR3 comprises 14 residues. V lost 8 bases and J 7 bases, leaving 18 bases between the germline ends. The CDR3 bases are TGTGCCAGCTTACTTCGGGGGAGAAATAATGAGCAGTTCTTC. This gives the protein CASLLRGRNNEQFF.

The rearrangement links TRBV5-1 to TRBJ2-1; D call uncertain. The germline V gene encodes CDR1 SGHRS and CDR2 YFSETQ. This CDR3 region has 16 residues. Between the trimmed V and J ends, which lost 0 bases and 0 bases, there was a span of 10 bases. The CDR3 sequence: CASSLEAGLSYNEQFF. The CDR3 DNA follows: TGCGCCAGCAGCTTGGAGGCAGGCCTCTCCTACAATGAGCAGTTCTTC.